The present TCR beta chain was sequenced within a study of long-term antiretroviral therapy in people with HIV. The CDR3 has 13 amino acids. CDR1 is MNHEY, CDR2 SVGAGI, per germline. Trimming removed 2 bases from V and 15 bases from J, with 14 bases in between. Investigators performed immunoSEQ version v3.0 at survey level. Assay used: immunoSEQ multiplex PCR; TCRdb lists only in-frame clones, some missing. The top ten hold roughly 9.3% of the sample, which has under 20,000 clones, 80% to 90% seen once. Every one of the donors gave at least one pre-ART PBMC sample and at least two post-ART PBMC samples.

V is TRBV6-5 and J is TRBJ1-6; no reliable D call. The sequence was obtained from a man aged 45-60 years with HIV. Material: unsorted PBMCs, obtained 4.2 years after starting antiretroviral therapy. CDR3 nucleotides: TGTGCCAGCAGTTACGCCGTATTGGGAAGCCTCCACTTT. Translation gives CASSYAVLGSLHF.